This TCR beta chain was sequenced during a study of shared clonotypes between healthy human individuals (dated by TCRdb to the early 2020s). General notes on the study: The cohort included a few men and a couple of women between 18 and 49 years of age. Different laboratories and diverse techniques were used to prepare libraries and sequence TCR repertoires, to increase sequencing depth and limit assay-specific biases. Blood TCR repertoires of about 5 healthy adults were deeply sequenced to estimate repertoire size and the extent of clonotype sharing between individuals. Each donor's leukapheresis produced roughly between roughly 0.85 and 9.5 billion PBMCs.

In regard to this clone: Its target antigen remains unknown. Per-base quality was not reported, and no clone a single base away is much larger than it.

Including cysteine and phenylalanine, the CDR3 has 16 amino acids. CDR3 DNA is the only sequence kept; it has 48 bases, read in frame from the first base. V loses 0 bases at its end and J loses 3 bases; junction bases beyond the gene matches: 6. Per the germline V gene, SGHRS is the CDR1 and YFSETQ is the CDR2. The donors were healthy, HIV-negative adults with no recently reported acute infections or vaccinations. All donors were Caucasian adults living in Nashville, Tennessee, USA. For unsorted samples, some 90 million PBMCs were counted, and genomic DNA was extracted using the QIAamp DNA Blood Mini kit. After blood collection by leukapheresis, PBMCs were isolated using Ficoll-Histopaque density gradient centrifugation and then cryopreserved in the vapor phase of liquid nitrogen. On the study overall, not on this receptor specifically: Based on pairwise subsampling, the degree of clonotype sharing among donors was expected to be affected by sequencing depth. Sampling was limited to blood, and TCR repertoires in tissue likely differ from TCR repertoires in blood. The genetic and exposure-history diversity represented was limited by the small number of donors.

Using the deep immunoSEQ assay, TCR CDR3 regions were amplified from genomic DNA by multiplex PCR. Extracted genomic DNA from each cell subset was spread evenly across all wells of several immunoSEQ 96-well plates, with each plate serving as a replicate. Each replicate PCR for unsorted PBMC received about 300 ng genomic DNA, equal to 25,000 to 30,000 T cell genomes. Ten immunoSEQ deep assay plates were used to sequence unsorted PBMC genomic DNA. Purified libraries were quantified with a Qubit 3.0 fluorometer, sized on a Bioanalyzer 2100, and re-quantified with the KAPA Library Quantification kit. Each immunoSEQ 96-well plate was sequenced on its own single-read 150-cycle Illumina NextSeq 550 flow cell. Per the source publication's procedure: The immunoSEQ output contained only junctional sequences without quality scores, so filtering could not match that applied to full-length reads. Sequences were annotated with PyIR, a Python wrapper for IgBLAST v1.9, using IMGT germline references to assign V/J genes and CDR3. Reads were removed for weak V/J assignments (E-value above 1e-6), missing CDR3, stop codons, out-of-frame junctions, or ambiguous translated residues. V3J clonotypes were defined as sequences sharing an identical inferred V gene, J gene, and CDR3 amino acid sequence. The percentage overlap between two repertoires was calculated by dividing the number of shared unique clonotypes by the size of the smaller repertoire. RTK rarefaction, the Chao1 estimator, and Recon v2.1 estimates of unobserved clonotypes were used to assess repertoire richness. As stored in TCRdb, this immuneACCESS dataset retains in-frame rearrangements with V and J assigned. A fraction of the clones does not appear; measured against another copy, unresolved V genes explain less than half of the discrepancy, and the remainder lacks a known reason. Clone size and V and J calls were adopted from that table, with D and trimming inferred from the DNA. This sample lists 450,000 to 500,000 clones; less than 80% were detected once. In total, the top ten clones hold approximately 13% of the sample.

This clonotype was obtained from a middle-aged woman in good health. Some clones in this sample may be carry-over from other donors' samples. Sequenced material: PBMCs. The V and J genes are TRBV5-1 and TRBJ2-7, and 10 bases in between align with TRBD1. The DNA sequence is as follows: TGCGCCAGCAGCTTGGAGGCTCGGGACAGGGGCTACGAGCAGTACTTC. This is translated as CASSLEARDRGYEQYF.